This T cell receptor beta chain was obtained from a study of cytomegalovirus exposure and HLA in healthy donors (dated by TCRdb to 2015 to 2018). For the study in its entirety: According to an earlier analysis of several hundred of the donors, about 179 million T cells yielded 90 million to 140 million unique TCR beta sequences and 276 Gb of sequence data. Approximately 300 gigabases of sequencing data and approximately 91 million unique TCR sequences made up an early release that covered several hundred HLA-typed donors. Of the 398 genotyped donors, roughly 85% fell in the genetic ancestry cluster associated with self-reported Caucasian donors. The study aimed to test whether cataloging public T cell receptors could reveal signatures of past pathogen exposure. The study used immunosequencing to profile the T cell repertoires of approximately 630 subjects and linked those repertoires to cytomegalovirus serostatus. In addition to the first cohort of 666 subjects, a separate validation cohort of about 120 different subjects was used. To predict cytomegalovirus infection status, the study brought together high-throughput TCR immunosequencing, statistical association of individual TCRs with disease status, and machine learning. To study patterns of TCR occurrence, a later analysis re-analyzed previously published TCR beta repertoires from several hundred donors and added high-resolution HLA genotyping. Rather than using new phenotypic data, the later analysis identified candidate immune exposures from TCR beta sequences and from how often those sequences occurred across donors. An earlier analysis of some 500 of the donors used high-throughput TCR beta sequencing to judge whether each TCR beta V gene segment behaved as functional or pseudogenic. Alongside the repertoire data, information on donor age, sex, ethnicity and CMV serostatus was compiled. Genome-wide SNP genotypes for about 55% of the 666 donors were used in a later genetic analysis, which treated that subset as a discovery cohort. Every discovery cohort repertoire had been produced on one sequencing platform. HLA typing included class I and class II loci at four-digit resolution. Typing coverage varied by locus: roughly 620-630 donors for A, B, C, DRB1 and DQB1; roughly 520 for DQA1; more than 600 for DPA1; 450 to 480 for DPB1. Roughly 5 DR-DQ haplotypes were handled as single units for association and clustering, since linkage in the cohort was strong. On average, around 240,000 unique TCR beta nucleotide sequences were sequenced per donor among roughly 430 genotyped donors of the cohort, with roughly 18% of those sequences being non-productive.

What the work shows at the level of the full study, not this receptor alone: Compared with equally common non-associated chains, HLA-associated TCR beta chains in a later analysis were more clonally expanded and had lower generation probabilities. In a later analysis, about 17,000 TCR beta sequences were associated with specific HLA alleles at a false discovery rate of 0.05. In a later genetic analysis, a missense DCLRE1C variant was associated with V-gene and J-gene trimming of TCR beta chains, and the association was replicated in an independent cohort. A later genetic analysis reported fewer N-insertions in productive TCRs among donors in an Asian-associated ancestry cluster than the roughly 620-donor mean. Some IMGT-functional V segments, including TRBV6-2 and TRBV6-3, could not be told apart with the 87-base-pair reads, so those segments were excluded. Most TCR sequences were observed very rarely across donors, whereas some public TCRs were present in many individuals. Sequencing depth was assumed to be roughly uniform across donors in the presence/absence analyses, though that assumption may not hold. According to a later analysis, TCR association rates differed among HLA loci, with DRB1 alleles showing the most associated TCRs and HLA-C alleles showing the fewest. A further reported finding was that TCR beta sequences accurately predicted the HLA-A and HLA-B alleles for most subjects in the first cohort. The classifier was reported to diagnose cytomegalovirus status with high specificity and sensitivity in both the original cohort and the validation cohort. The authors suggested that the approach could potentially be generalized to other disease states and immunological phenotypes. This cohort had only TCR beta chains sequenced, and the lack of alpha or paired-chain data limited which features could be detected. Linkage disequilibrium might explain the correlated functional status among segregating V segments, but an unknown experimental factor could not be ruled out. When HLA alleles, especially DR and DQ, strongly co-occurred, attributing TCR associations to individual alleles was difficult. In the study, 164 TCR beta chains were listed as associated with cytomegalovirus. A cluster of highly shared sequence variants was judged likely to be a technical artifact of the sequencing pipeline. A few of the identified cytomegalovirus-associated TCR beta chains were confirmed in vitro to be specific for cytomegalovirus antigens. An earlier analysis of 587 of the donors showed that most TCR beta V segments appeared in productive rearrangements either about 87% or about 30% of the time, which broadly matched IMGT annotations. Immune exposure information for the cohort was limited to CMV serostatus. Because counts were too low, fewer than 20 rarely observed V segments, including chromosome 9 orphons, were excluded from the earlier analysis of under 650 of the donors. HLA typing was unavailable for some donors at each locus, so association tests used only the typed subset. A later analysis reported that several top co-occurrence clusters appeared linked to parvovirus B19, influenza, CMV and Epstein-Barr virus. Most CMV-associated TCR beta chains appeared to be HLA-restricted in a later analysis, and the HLA associations seemed to be driven largely by CMV exposure.

The library was obtained by the immunoSEQ multiplex PCR assay. For the multiplex PCR, a mixture combining 60 forward primers for TCR Vbeta segments and 13 reverse primers for TCR Jbeta segments was used. The CDR3 region of rearranged TCR beta genes was amplified from genomic DNA by a multiplex PCR assay. The Illumina HiSeq System was used to sequence the amplified TCR beta libraries as 87-base-pair reads. In the authors' own workflow: A later analysis tallied some 79 million unique TCR beta chains across the 666 repertoires, and some 10 million of those chains were shared by two or more donors. To remove PCR and sequencing errors, raw reads were error-corrected and collapsed into unique sequences using a nearest-neighbor algorithm that merged closely related sequences. Alignment of CDR3 sequences to IMGT reference sequences was used to assign V, D and J gene segments. For a sequence to be retained, a match of at least six nucleotides was required to both a V gene segment and a J gene segment. Rearrangements were called productive when the CDR3 lacked stop codons and stayed in frame with V and J; all others were non-productive. Following IMGT convention, CDR3 was defined as the stretch from the second conserved V-encoded cysteine up to the conserved J-encoded phenylalanine. The earlier analysis of some 600 of the donors excluded sequences that lacked an unambiguous match to a single V gene segment. An earlier analysis of a few hundred of the donors called V segments functional above 56.7% productive rearrangements and segregating when the between-donor standard deviation exceeded 5%. A statistical classification framework was developed to diagnose cytomegalovirus status using the catalog of TCR beta chain sequences. In a later analysis, V and J genes were assigned by comparing TCR nucleotide sequences against IMGT/GENE-DB human TR gene sequences. The TCRdist pipeline was used in a later analysis to assign CDR3 sequences and most-parsimonious VDJ recombination scenarios. In a later analysis, each TCR beta chain was defined by its CDR3 amino acid sequence together with its V-gene family, and reads without a unique V-gene family were excluded. In a later analysis, a few hundred highly shared, low-generation-probability nucleotide sequences were removed to address suspected cross-contamination and a sequencing artifact. A later analysis calculated a clonal expansion index for each public chain from normalized within-repertoire ranks of inferred template counts. A later analysis computed generation probabilities with a VDJ recombination model fitted to out-of-frame rearrangements, and checked the results against IGoR. In a later analysis, TCR-TCR, TCR-HLA and TCR-CMV co-occurrence was scored with hypergeometric tests, and a repertoire-size bias correction was applied to TCR pairs. In a later analysis, false discovery rates were estimated by permuting HLA or CMV assignments 20 times. A later analysis grouped co-occurring TCRs with DBSCAN, adding TCRdist sequence similarity when clustering within HLA-allele-positive subsets. For co-occurrence clustering, repertoires with fewer than 30,000 or more than 120,000 public chains were excluded, along with a handful of repertoires with anomalous nucleotide sharing. Drawn from immuneACCESS, this table holds only the in-frame rearrangements with V and J called that TCRdb kept. Clones are partly lost; checked studies trace under half to an unresolved V gene and leave the rest unexplained. The V and J calls and clone size were taken over from that table, and D and trimming were inferred from the DNA. The sample table shows 140,000 or so clones, and 75% to 80% are seen once. 2% to 2.5% of the sample is in the top ten clones.

The cohort comprised 710 or so healthy bone marrow donors. Cohort members were all nominally healthy when sampled, although unrecorded immune exposures were likely present. The donor tested CMV seropositive and was one of the 289 seropositive cohort members. Every donor gave a peripheral blood sample, and the peripheral blood mononuclear cells from that sample were used for TCR beta sequencing. Genomic DNA extraction from the blood cell samples was performed with the Qiagen DNeasy Blood Extraction Kit. V is trimmed back by 5 bases and J by 2 bases, and the junction contains 8 bases that no gene match accounts for. Looking up the germline V gene yields CDR1 MDHEN and CDR2 SYDVKM. The CDR3 contains 16 residues, cysteine and phenylalanine counted. The kept DNA is CDR3 alone, 48 bases in frame from the first base. The sample holds a few counts of this clone. Its recognized antigen is unknown. The record has no base qualities; no much larger clone is one base away.

The chain couples TRBV28 to TRBJ2-1; TRBD2 fits 8 bases in the junction. The clonotype comes from a woman under 30 in good health and CMV-seropositive. What was sequenced was PBMCs. The encoded CDR3 is CASSLTGGGAYNEQFF. The DNA reads TGTGCCAGCAGTCTAACCGGGGGGGGCGCCTACAATGAGCAGTTCTTC.